This T cell receptor beta chain is drawn from a study of CD8+CD57+ T cells in acquired aplastic anemia. The wider study: On average, sorted CD4+ and CD8+ cells gave 3 to 4 ug of DNA. Findings and caveats of the study: Patients had under 30 CD8+ CDR3 sequences in common with controls (the shared set).

The germline gives CDR1 KGHDR, CDR2 SFDVKD. This CDR3 has 14 amino acids. Trimming cost V 5 bases and J 6 bases; bases outside gene matches: 5. Genomic DNA templated the TCR beta VDJ and CDR3 profiling. TCRdb passed the reads through MiXCR, listing each CDR3 protein once. The data show 150,000 to 200,000 distinct CDR3 sequences, with roughly 45% seen just once and 3.2% held by the top ten. Patients chosen for sequencing had shown CD8+CD57+ cell expansion by flow cytometry. About this clonotype itself: Its antigen is unknown.

The sequenced material came from sorted CD4+, CD8+, or CD8+CD57+ T cells (not recorded which) from PBMCs. This clonotype originated in a human donor with aplastic anemia. The rearrangement uses TRBV24-1 and TRBJ1-5, with 8 positions matching TRBD1. The CDR3 bases are TGTGCCACCAGTGGGACAGGGTACAGTCAGCCCCAGCATTTT. Translating it yields CATSGTGYSQPQHF.